This T cell receptor (beta chain) was captured in a study of CD8 T cells in Susac syndrome. Study-wide results and limits: A relatively small number of individuals underwent TCR sequencing and HLA analysis.

Random hexamers primed reverse transcription of about 0.45 to 1 ug RNA. TCRdb called the immunoSEQ multiplex PCR reads again in MiXCR, with one record for every CDR3 protein. This table holds a few hundred thousand distinct CDR3 sequences, 95% found once. TCR beta was sequenced from blood CD8+ and CD4+ T cells. The multiple sclerosis controls were treatment-naive patients with relapsing-remitting disease that was stable or active. TEMRA cells were FACS-enriched, with CD8+ and CD4+ T cells isolated negatively. A note on this clonotype: Its antigen is not identified.

The germline V gene has CDR1 MGHDK and CDR2 SYGVNS. The CDR3 has 17 amino acids. Germline trimming cut 1 base from V and 2 bases from J; bases unmatched to any gene: 6. This receptor was obtained from a human donor with multiple sclerosis. The source material was CD4+ T cells from PBMCs. The chain uses TRBV25-1 and TRBJ2-5; TRBD2 matches at 11 bases. The CDR3 sequence: CASSELGTSGAQETQYF. The DNA for the CDR3 is TGTGCCAGCAGTGAATTGGGGACTAGCGGAGCTCAAGAGACCCAGTACTTC.